The 18 T cell receptor beta chains listed next were all sequenced from one sample in a study of control samples from healthy donors and cancer patients. Repertoires were generated with immunoSEQ multiplex PCR, while TCRdb's copy carries only in-frame clones and drops some. The repertoire has 150,000 to 200,000 clones, roughly 92% of them found once; the top ten carry 1.1% to 1.5%. Sequenced: blood. These receptor sequences come from a man aged 30 to 39 in good health.

This rearrangement joins TRBV4-3 to TRBJ2-7, with 9 bases matching TRBD1. The germline V gene has CDR1 LGHNA and CDR2 YSLEER. The CDR3 loop spans 15 amino acids. V dropped 0 bases and J dropped 5; count of bases not matched to a gene: 5. CDR3 bases: TGCGCCAGCAGCCAAGAGGGGACAGGGTGGCACGAGCAGTACTTC. This translates into CASSQEGTGWHEQYF.

The rearrangement links TRBV30 to TRBJ2-7, with 10 bases fitting TRBD2. Germline CDR1 is GTSNPN and CDR2 is SVGIG (reference sequence). V was clipped by 6 bases and J by 7 bases; unmatched bases: 9. The CDR3 runs 13 residues. As DNA, the CDR3 is TGTGCCTGTTCTAGCGGGAGCTTAAGTGAGCAGTACTTC. This sequence encodes CACSSGSLSEQYF.

This clone appeared once. The rearrangement links TRBV30 to TRBJ1-6; D unresolved. The ends were cut back, 0 bases at V and 9 bases at J, with 6 bases in the middle. Germline V gene lookup returns CDR1 GTSNPN and CDR2 SVGIG (reference sequence). The CDR3 spans 12 residues. The CDR3 coding sequence is TGTGCCTGGAGTGTACCCGCTTCACCCCTCCACTTT. This encodes CAWSVPASPLHF.

CDR3 DNA sequence: TGTGCCAGCAGCAGGGTGTGGGGCACTGAAGCTTTCTTT. As protein: CASSRVWGTEAFF. J is TRBJ1-1 and V is TRBV6-4; possible D gene TRBD1, 5 bases. Germline CDR1 reads MRHNA; CDR2 reads SNTAGT. The CDR3 consists of 13 residues. Trimming left V 6 bases short and J 4 bases short, with 12 bases between.

V usage is TRBV6-2 or TRBV6-3 and J usage is TRBJ2-7, with 12 bases matching TRBD2. In germline, CDR1 is MNHEY, CDR2 SVGEGT. V was pared by 2 bases and J by 5 bases, with 7 bases of the junction left unmatched. The CDR3 loop spans 16 amino acids. CDR3 DNA sequence: TGTGCCAGCAGTTACCAATCCCTAGCGGGAGGGAACGAGCAGTACTTC. Translation gives CASSYQSLAGGNEQYF.

The genes are TRBV28 and TRBJ2-4; TRBD2 agrees at 10 bases. The CDR3 length is 17 residues. Germline trimming cut 6 bases from V and 0 bases from J; bases unmatched to any gene: 8. Germline V gene lookup returns CDR1 MDHEN and CDR2 SYDVKM. This chain's CDR3 is CASSQNSGRRAKNIQYF. CDR3 sequence (DNA): TGTGCCAGCAGCCAAAATAGCGGGAGGAGAGCCAAAAACATTCAGTACTTC. The full variable domain, rest sourced from reference TRBV28 and TRBJ2-4, is DVKVTQSSRYLVKRTGEKVFLECVQDMDHENMFWYRQDPGLGLRLIYFSYDVKMKEKGDIPEGYSVSREKKERFSLILESASTNQTSMYLCASSQNSGRRAKNIQYFGAGTRLSVL.

This clone was recorded only once. The chain uses TRBV4-1 and TRBJ2-5; 9 bases are shared with TRBD2. Germline V gives CDR1 MGHRA, CDR2 YSYEKL. The CDR3 is 14 residues long. After removal of 4 bases from V and 1 base from J, the junction contained 1 base not matched to a gene. CDR3 DNA sequence: TGCGCCAGCAGCCCGGGACTAGCCCAAGAGACCCAGTACTTC. Translated: CASSPGLAQETQYF.

This clone has just one count. The CDR3 reads CSVGTPKGADTQYF. As DNA, the CDR3 is TGCAGCGTCGGGACACCAAAGGGTGCAGATACGCAGTATTTT. This chain links TRBV29-1 with TRBJ2-3, with D tentatively TRBD1 (6 bases). The V end was cut by 6 bases, the J end by 4 bases, with 17 bases between. This CDR3 is 14 amino acids long. The germline CDR1 and CDR2 sequences are SQVTM and ANQGSEA.

The V gene is TRBV7-9, the J gene TRBJ2-3, with 7 bases matching TRBD1. V was pared by 5 bases and J by 2 bases, with 13 bases of the junction left unmatched. In germline, CDR1 is SEHNR, CDR2 FQNEAQ (reference sequence). The CDR3 has 17 amino acids. This CDR3 is CASSGDSSNPLTDTQYF. The DNA for the CDR3 is TGTGCCAGCAGCGGGGACAGTTCCAACCCGCTCACAGATACGCAGTATTTT.

This chain uses TRBV5-4 with TRBJ2-1; 9 nucleotides align to TRBD1. Germline lookup yields CDR1 SGHNT and CDR2 YYREEE (reference sequence). The CDR3 loop spans 16 amino acids. With 4 bases clipped from V and 2 bases from J, the junction kept 7 bases outside the gene matches. CDR3 in DNA: TGTGCCAGCAGCAAAAGGGACAGGGTGGCCTACAATGAGCAGTTCTTC. Translation gives CASSKRDRVAYNEQFF. The full variable domain, in which reference TRBV5-4 and TRBJ2-1 provide the parts outside the CDR3, is ETGVTQSPTHLIKTRGQQVTLRCSSQSGHNTVSWYQQALGQGPQFIFQYYREEENGRGNFPPRFSGLQFPNYSSELNVNALELDDSALYLCASSKRDRVAYNEQFFGPGTRLTVL.

The V call is TRBV18, the J call TRBJ1-1; a weak D match, TRBD1 (6 bases). Germline assignment: CDR1 KGHSH and CDR2 LQKENI. CDR3 length equals 14 residues. V was pared by 6 bases and J by 5 bases, with 16 bases between. CDR3 DNA sequence: TGTGCCAGCTCCCAAGAGGGGGGCCTGACTGAAGCTTTCTTT. Its translation: CASSQEGGLTEAFF.

V and J are TRBV5-1 and TRBJ2-1; D gene unclear. Germline assignment: CDR1 SGHRS and CDR2 YFSETQ. Trimming took 7 bases from V and 5 from J, leaving 13 bases between them. The CDR3 spans 13 residues. CDR3 sequence (DNA): TGCGCCAGCTCCTTAGACCCGGACAATGAGCAGTTCTTC. It yields the protein CASSLDPDNEQFF.

The rearrangement uses TRBV7-8 and TRBJ2-1, with TRBD2 identical over 12 bases. Per germline, CDR1 SGHVS and CDR2 FQNEAQ. Trimming cost V 5 bases and J 8 bases; bases outside gene matches: 19. The CDR3 is 19 residues long. CDR3 DNA: TGTGCCAGCAGCACCCAGAGGGCTAGCGGGAGGGCCGTTCCCCATGAGCAGTTCTTC. Protein product: CASSTQRASGRAVPHEQFF.

The chain carries TRBV27 and TRBJ1-1; unclear D gene. CDR1 is MNHEY and CDR2 is SMNVEV in the germline V gene (reference sequence). V was pared by 1 base and J by 0 bases, with 9 bases between. There are 15 residues in the CDR3. In DNA, the CDR3 is TGTGCCAGCAGTTTATACCCAGACCTGAACACTGAAGCTTTCTTT. Translated, it gives CASSLYPDLNTEAFF.

V and J are TRBV18 and TRBJ2-3; tentative D call: TRBD2 (6 bases). Trimming took 3 bases from V and 2 from J, leaving 12 bases between them. The CDR3 consists of 15 residues. Germline lookup yields CDR1 KGHSH and CDR2 LQKENI. The CDR3 protein is CASSPFSGNTDTQYF. In DNA form, the CDR3 reads TGTGCCAGCTCACCTTTTAGCGGAAACACAGATACGCAGTATTTT. Filled out from reference TRBV18 and TRBJ2-3, the complete variable domain reads NAGVMQNPRHLVRRRGQEARLRCSPMKGHSHVYWYRQLPEEGLKFMVYLQKENIIDESGMPKERFSAEFPKEGPSILRIQQVVRGDSAAYFCASSPFSGNTDTQYFGPGTRLTVL.

The chain couples TRBV18 to TRBJ1-2; D might be TRBD1 (6 bases). CDR3 size: 15 residues. V dropped 2 bases and J dropped 1 base, with 11 bases sitting between them. Germline CDR1 reads KGHSH; CDR2 reads LQKENI. For the CDR3, the DNA is TGTGCCAGCTCACCAATGGCAGGGGATAACTATGGCTACACCTTC. Protein product: CASSPMAGDNYGYTF.

The count of this clone is one. As DNA, the CDR3 is TGTGCCAGCAGCTCCCACACGAACACTGAAGCTTTCTTT. Its translation is CASSSHTNTEAFF. The chain carries TRBV9 and TRBJ1-1; D not certain. Germline V gene sequence: CDR1 SGDLS, CDR2 YYNGEE. The CDR3 is 13 amino acids. Trimming stripped 4 bases from V and 1 base from J, with 8 bases between.

The chain carries TRBV30 and TRBJ2-7, with TRBD1 matching over 7 bases. V lost 2 bases and J lost 4; bases outside the gene matches: 5. CDR1 is GTSNPN, CDR2 SVGIG, per germline (reference sequence). This CDR3 comprises 13 residues. The CDR3, as DNA: TGTGCCTGGAGTAGGACAGGAGGATACGAGCAGTACTTC. It encodes CAWSRTGGYEQYF.